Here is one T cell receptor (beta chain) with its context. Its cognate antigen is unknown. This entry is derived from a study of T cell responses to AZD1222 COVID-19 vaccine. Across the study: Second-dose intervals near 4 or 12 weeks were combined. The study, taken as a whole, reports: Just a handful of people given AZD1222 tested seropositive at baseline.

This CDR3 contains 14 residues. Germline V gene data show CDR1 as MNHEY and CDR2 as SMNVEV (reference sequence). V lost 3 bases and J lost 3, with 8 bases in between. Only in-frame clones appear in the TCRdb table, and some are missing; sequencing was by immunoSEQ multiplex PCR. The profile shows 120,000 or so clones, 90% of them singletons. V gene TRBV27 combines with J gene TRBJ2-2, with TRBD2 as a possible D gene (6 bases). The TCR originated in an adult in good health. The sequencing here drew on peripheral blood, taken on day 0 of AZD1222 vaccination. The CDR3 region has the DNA TGTGCCAGCAGTTTCTGGGAGGACACCGGGGAGCTGTTTTTT. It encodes CASSFWEDTGELFF.